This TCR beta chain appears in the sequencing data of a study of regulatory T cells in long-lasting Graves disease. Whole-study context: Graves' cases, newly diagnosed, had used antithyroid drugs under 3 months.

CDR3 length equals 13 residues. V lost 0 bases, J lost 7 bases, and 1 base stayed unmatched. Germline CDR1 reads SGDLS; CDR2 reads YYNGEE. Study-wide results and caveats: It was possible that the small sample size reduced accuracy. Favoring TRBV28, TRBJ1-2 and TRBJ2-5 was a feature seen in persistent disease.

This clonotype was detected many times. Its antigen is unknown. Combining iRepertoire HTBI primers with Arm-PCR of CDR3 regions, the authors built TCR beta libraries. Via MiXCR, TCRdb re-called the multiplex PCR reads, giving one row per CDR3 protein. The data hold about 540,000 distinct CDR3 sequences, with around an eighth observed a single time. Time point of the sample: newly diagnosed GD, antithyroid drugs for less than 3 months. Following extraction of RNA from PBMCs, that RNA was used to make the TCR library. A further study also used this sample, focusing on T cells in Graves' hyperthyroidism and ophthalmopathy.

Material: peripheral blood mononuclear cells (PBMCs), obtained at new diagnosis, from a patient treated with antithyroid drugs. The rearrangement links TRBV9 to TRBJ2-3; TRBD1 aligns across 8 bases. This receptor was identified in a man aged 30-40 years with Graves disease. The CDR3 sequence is CASSVGDRNTQYF. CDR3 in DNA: TGTGCCAGCAGCGTAGGGGACAGGAATACGCAGTATTTT.